One and the same sample provided the 9 T cell receptor beta chains below, sequenced in a study of cytomegalovirus exposure and HLA in healthy donors (TCRdb year 2017). Libraries came from the immunoSEQ multiplex PCR assay. For the multiplex PCR, a mixture combining 60 forward primers for TCR Vbeta segments and 13 reverse primers for TCR Jbeta segments was used. TCRdb mirrors the immuneACCESS table, restricted to in-frame sequences. Some clones are absent from its copies; in checked studies, under half trace to an unresolved V gene, and the reason for the others is unknown. The sample table holds 150,000 to 200,000 clones, of which 80% were seen once. In total, the top ten clones hold 1.3% to 1.5% of the sample. The sequenced sample was PBMCs. The receptors originated from a girl between 10 and 17 years old in good health and CMV-seropositive.

This chain links TRBV27 with TRBJ2-1; no clear D gene. The CDR3 covers 14 residues. Trimming pared 6 bases from V and 4 bases from J, leaving 13 bases between. The germline gives CDR1 MNHEY, CDR2 SMNVEV (reference sequence). The CDR3 DNA sequence: TGTGCCAGCAGGGTAACGCTAACTTACAATGAGCAGTTCTTC. It codes for CASRVTLTYNEQFF.

As for this clone: The sample contains more than one DNA sequence encoding this CDR3. V and J are TRBV7-9 and TRBJ2-1, with 8 nucleotides matching TRBD2. V gave up 5 bases and J gave up 3 bases; unmatched junction bases: 6. Germline CDR1 SEHNR, CDR2 FQNEAQ (reference sequence). CDR3 length: 15 residues. CDR3 region: CASSPSGSSYNEQFF. The CDR3 DNA sequence: TGTGCCAGCAGCCCCAGCGGGAGTAGCTACAATGAGCAGTTCTTC.

V and J are TRBV5-6 and TRBJ2-3; the D is unclear. V dropped 3 bases and J dropped 2 bases, with 13 bases sitting between them. This CDR3 has 15 residues. The germline gives CDR1 SGHDT, CDR2 YYEEEE. The DNA for the CDR3 is TGTGCCAGCAGCTCGACTCCCCGGGTCACAGATACGCAGTATTTT. Protein product: CASSSTPRVTDTQYF.

This clone came up a few times. The chain uses TRBV25-1 and TRBJ1-4, with TRBD1 as a possible D gene (6 bases). CDR1 is MGHDK and CDR2 is SYGVNS in the germline V gene. V lost 2 bases, J lost 2 bases, and 6 bases lay in between. The CDR3 has 14 amino acids. The CDR3 nucleotides read TGTGCCAGCAGTGAAGGGGGCACTAATGAAAAACTGTTTTTT. Residues: CASSEGGTNEKLFF.

The rearrangement joins TRBV5-8 to TRBJ2-3; 7 nucleotides agree with TRBD2. CDR1 and CDR2 (germline): SGHTS, YDEGEE. The CDR3 has 16 residues. J was trimmed by 0 bases and V by 0 bases; bases with no gene match: 4. CDR3 loop: CASSLGGTTSTDTQYF. CDR3 nucleotide sequence: TGTGCCAGCAGCTTGGGGGGGACTACTAGCACAGATACGCAGTATTTT. Full variable domain (outside the CDR3, taken from reference TRBV5-8 and TRBJ2-3): EAGVTQSPTHLIKTRGQQATLRCSPISGHTSVYWYQQALGLGLQFLLWYDEGEERNRGNFPPRFSGRQFPNYSSELNVNALELEDSALYLCASSLGGTTSTDTQYFGPGTRLTVL.

The chain couples TRBV25-1 to TRBJ2-3; 13 nucleotides agree with TRBD2. Germline CDR1 reads MGHDK; CDR2 reads SYGVNS. The CDR3 length is 16 residues. V gave up 4 bases and J gave up 4 bases; unmatched junction bases: 5. The CDR3 DNA sequence: TGTGCCAGCAGTGCGACTAGCGGGAGGAGTCCAGATACGCAGTATTTT. This gives the protein CASSATSGRSPDTQYF.

The rearrangement joins TRBV15 to TRBJ1-2; D is perhaps TRBD1 (6 bases). The CDR3 totals 15 residues. Deletions cut 0 bases from V and 3 bases from J, with 11 bases between. CDR1 LNHNV and CDR2 YYDKDF come from the germline V gene (reference sequence). The CDR3 protein is CATSRDRGGYYGYTF. DNA of the CDR3: TGTGCCACCAGCAGAGATAGGGGGGGATACTATGGCTACACCTTC.

The J gene is TRBJ2-1, the V gene TRBV11-2; the D gene is possibly TRBD1 (6 bases). The CDR3 runs 15 residues. The germline V gene has CDR1 SGHAT and CDR2 FQNNGV. V gave up 7 bases and J gave up 0 bases, with 13 bases separating them. The CDR3 DNA is TGTGCCAGCACCCAAGACAGGAGCTCCTACAATGAGCAGTTCTTC. Amino acid sequence: CASTQDRSSYNEQFF. Based on the CDR3 plus reference TRBV11-2 and TRBJ2-1, the full variable domain is EAGVAQSPRYKIIEKRQSVAFWCNPISGHATLYWYQQILGQGPKLLIQFQNNGVVDDSQLPKDRFSAERLKGVDSTLKIQPAKLEDSAVYLCASTQDRSSYNEQFFGPGTRLTVL.

This chain connects TRBV19 to TRBJ2-3; 7 positions match TRBD2. CDR1 and CDR2 from the germline V gene are LNHDA and SQIVND (reference sequence). The V and J ends lost 5 bases and 2 bases, in that order; junction bases with no gene match: 10. CDR3 length: 16 amino acids. CDR3 loop: CASSSISGGLTDTQYF. CDR3 coding DNA: TGTGCCAGTAGTTCGATATCGGGAGGTCTCACAGATACGCAGTATTTT.